The next 29 T cell receptor beta chains were all read from a single sample in a study of identifying expanded T cells in peripheral blood. Generated by immunoSEQ multiplex PCR, the TCRdb table keeps only in-frame clones and is missing some. The table includes over 75,000 clones, 88% detected once. The sample taken for sequencing was blood. These receptors originate from a person aged 18 to 75 in good health.

The chain employs TRBV19 and TRBJ1-5; 8 bases fit TRBD1. The germline gives CDR1 LNHDA, CDR2 SQIVND (reference sequence). V trimming: 3 bases; J trimming: 5 bases; junction bases outside the gene matches: 6. The CDR3 runs to 15 residues. The CDR3 reads CASSIQQGAHQPQHF. The CDR3 DNA sequence: TGTGCCAGTAGTATTCAGCAGGGGGCCCATCAGCCCCAGCATTTT.

V gene TRBV6-6 combines with J gene TRBJ2-7; perhaps TRBD2 as D (7 bases). Trimming stripped 6 bases from V and 7 bases from J, with 22 bases between. Germline CDR1 MNHNY, CDR2 SVGAGI (reference sequence). The CDR3 sequence is 15 residues long. The CDR3, as DNA: TGTGCCAGCAGCTATCAAGGCGGGGGCGCGGGGGAGCAGTACTTC. Protein sequence: CASSYQGGGAGEQYF.

The chain recombines TRBV5-1 with TRBJ1-1, with TRBD1 identical over 7 bases. CDR1 is SGHRS, CDR2 YFSETQ, per germline. V lost 5 bases and J lost 6; bases outside the gene matches: 7. This CDR3 has 13 residues. The chain's CDR3 is CASSPNTGAEAFF. CDR3 nucleotide sequence: TGCGCCAGCAGTCCAAACACAGGGGCTGAAGCTTTCTTT.

In this sample, this clone turned up once. V and J are TRBV2 and TRBJ1-1; D is ambiguous. There are 12 residues in the CDR3. Trimming removed 7 bases at V and 6 bases at J, with 12 bases between. Germline lookup yields CDR1 SNHLY and CDR2 FYNNEI. Here the CDR3 DNA reads TGTGCCAGCACGAGGACTCGGGCTGAAGCTTTCTTT. Translation: CASTRTRAEAFF.

This chain uses TRBV5-4 with TRBJ1-4; D unresolved. Germline CDR1 is SGHNT and CDR2 is YYREEE (reference sequence). This CDR3 contains 15 residues. V lost 0 bases, J lost 0 bases, and 6 bases lay in between. CDR3 loop: CASSLERTTNEKLFF. CDR3 nucleotide sequence: TGTGCCAGCAGCTTGGAAAGGACAACTAATGAAAAACTGTTTTTT. Filled out from reference TRBV5-4 and TRBJ1-4, the complete variable domain reads ETGVTQSPTHLIKTRGQQVTLRCSSQSGHNTVSWYQQALGQGPQFIFQYYREEENGRGNFPPRFSGLQFPNYSSELNVNALELDDSALYLCASSLERTTNEKLFFGSGTQLSVL.

V and J are TRBV10-2 and TRBJ2-1; D is unresolved. V lost 6 bases and J lost 6, with 9 bases in between. Germline V gene sequence: CDR1 WSHSY, CDR2 SAAADI. The CDR3 covers 12 residues. The chain's CDR3 is CASSPVLNEQFF. The DNA of the CDR3 is TGCGCCAGCAGCCCAGTCCTCAATGAGCAGTTCTTC.

The gene calls are TRBV18 and TRBJ2-3; TRBD2 matches 8 bases. The CDR3 has 15 amino acids. V shed 1 base, J shed 4 bases, and the junction held 4 bases outside the gene matches. CDR1 is KGHSH, CDR2 LQKENI, per germline. The CDR3 bases are TGTGCCAGCTCACCACGGAGCGGGGGTCCAGATACGCAGTATTTT. It translates to CASSPRSGGPDTQYF. The full variable domain, rest sourced from reference TRBV18 and TRBJ2-3, is NAGVMQNPRHLVRRRGQEARLRCSPMKGHSHVYWYRQLPEEGLKFMVYLQKENIIDESGMPKERFSAEFPKEGPSILRIQQVVRGDSAAYFCASSPRSGGPDTQYFGPGTRLTVL.

The chain uses TRBV28 and TRBJ2-7; D tentatively fits TRBD1 or TRBD2 (5 bases each). Trimming shortened V by 8 bases and J by 3 bases, and 23 bases separated the two germline ends. The germline gives CDR1 MDHEN, CDR2 SYDVKM. This CDR3 is 16 amino acids long. The CDR3, as DNA: TGTGCCAGCGGACGAGGGCAGGGAGACTCTGTCTACGAGCAGTACTTC. It codes for CASGRGQGDSVYEQYF.

Only a few counts were recorded for this clone. The V gene is TRBV19, the J gene TRBJ1-5, with D uncertain. The CDR3 is made up of 13 amino acids. The V end was cut by 2 bases, the J end by 4 bases, with 6 bases between. Germline V lookup: CDR1 LNHDA, CDR2 SQIVND (reference sequence). As DNA, the CDR3 is TGTGCCAGTAGTATACAGAAAAATCAGCCCCAGCATTTT. Translation: CASSIQKNQPQHF.

The rearrangement joins TRBV15 to TRBJ2-1; D call uncertain. V lost 1 base to trimming and J lost 10 bases, with 5 bases between them. This CDR3 has 11 residues. Germline V gene sequence: CDR1 LNHNV, CDR2 YYDKDF (reference sequence). The CDR3 loop is CATSRVDEQFF. In DNA, the CDR3 is TGTGCCACCAGCAGAGTGGACGAGCAGTTCTTC.

This clone was counted only a few times. The chain combines TRBV4-1 with TRBJ2-5; 8 nucleotides agree with TRBD1. Germline trimming cut 1 base from V and 5 bases from J; bases unmatched to any gene: 6. This CDR3 has 15 amino acids. The V gene's germline CDR1 is MGHRA and CDR2 YSYEKL. The CDR3 region has the DNA TGCGCCAGCAGCCAAGTAGGACAGGGTTGGGAGACCCAGTACTTC. Its protein product is CASSQVGQGWETQYF.

CDR3 nucleotide sequence: TGTGCCAGCAGCTTACTAGGGTCCAATCAGCCCCAGCATTTT. Encoded protein: CASSLLGSNQPQHF. V and J are TRBV7-8 and TRBJ1-5; D is undetermined. Trimming pared 2 bases from V and 3 bases from J, leaving 8 bases between. CDR1 is SGHVS, CDR2 FQNEAQ, per germline. The CDR3 is 14 amino acids.

The rearrangement joins TRBV30 to TRBJ2-2; 11 bases match TRBD2. This CDR3 contains 14 residues. CDR1 and CDR2 from the germline V gene are GTSNPN and SVGIG (reference sequence). The junction had 1 base not matched to a gene; V was cut back by 2 bases and J by 5 bases. CDR3 sequence: CAWSRTSGTGELFF. The CDR3 nucleotides read TGTGCCTGGAGTCGGACTAGCGGGACCGGGGAGCTGTTTTTT.

The rearrangement uses TRBV6-1 and TRBJ1-1; D is unclear. CDR3 length: 13 amino acids. Germline values: CDR1 MNHNS, CDR2 SASEGT. Trimming took 5 bases from V and 1 from J, leaving 8 bases between them. The CDR3 loop is CASSSRENTEAFF. DNA for the CDR3: TGTGCCAGCAGTTCTCGGGAGAACACTGAAGCTTTCTTT.

This clone was observed once. The chain has TRBV9 and TRBJ2-3; D is undetermined. With 4 bases removed from V and 0 bases from J, the gap between germline ends came to 6 bases. Germline V gives CDR1 SGDLS, CDR2 YYNGEE. The CDR3 covers 13 residues. This CDR3 reads CASSPPSTDTQYF. The DNA for the CDR3 is TGTGCCAGCAGCCCCCCTAGCACAGATACGCAGTATTTT.

V gene TRBV30 combines with J gene TRBJ2-5; 8 positions match TRBD1. CDR1 GTSNPN and CDR2 SVGIG come from the germline V gene (reference sequence). After removal of 0 bases from V and 2 bases from J, the junction contained 2 bases not matched to a gene. This CDR3 spans 14 amino acids. The CDR3: CAWSVGTGQETQYF. CDR3 sequence (DNA): TGTGCCTGGAGTGTTGGGACAGGTCAAGAGACCCAGTACTTC.

The chain has TRBV4-3 and TRBJ1-2, with unresolved D. The CDR3 sequence is 19 residues long. Per germline, CDR1 LGHNA and CDR2 YSLEER. V was pared by 0 bases and J by 0 bases, with 20 bases between. In DNA form, the CDR3 reads TGCGCCAGCAGCCAAGATGAGTCGAGTACAGACGAATCTAACTATGGCTACACCTTC. Translating it yields CASSQDESSTDESNYGYTF.

The chain couples TRBV2 to TRBJ2-7; weak D call: TRBD2 (6 bases). Germline V lookup: CDR1 SNHLY, CDR2 FYNNEI. V lost 7 bases and J 2 bases, leaving 12 bases between the germline ends. This CDR3 contains 13 residues. CDR3: CASNPSEPYEQYF. The CDR3 DNA is TGTGCCAGCAATCCTAGCGAACCCTACGAGCAGTACTTC.

The chain uses TRBV4-2 and TRBJ2-1; either TRBD1 or TRBD2 may supply D (5 bases each). This CDR3 comprises 16 residues. Germline V lookup: CDR1 LGHNA, CDR2 YNFKEQ. Trimming stripped 0 bases from V and 3 bases from J, with 12 bases between. Here the CDR3 DNA reads TGTGCCAGCAGCCAAGACAGGGACCAACTCTACAATGAGCAGTTCTTC. Amino acids: CASSQDRDQLYNEQFF.

The chain carries TRBV7-2 and TRBJ2-3; perhaps TRBD2 as D (7 bases). Germline assignment: CDR1 SGHTA and CDR2 FQGNSA. The ends were cut back, 4 bases at V and 1 base at J, with 15 bases in the middle. The CDR3 totals 16 residues. The CDR3 DNA reads as TGTGCCAGCAGCTACCGCGGGGGCGCCGGCACAGATACGCAGTATTTT. It translates to CASSYRGGAGTDTQYF.

The chain recombines TRBV6-4 with TRBJ1-2, with 7 positions matching TRBD1. Germline loops: CDR1 MRHNA, CDR2 SNTAGT. Trimming at V came to 6 bases and at J to 8 bases, leaving 15 bases not matched to a gene. The CDR3 totals 15 residues. CDR3 sequence: CASSPDRARGGGYTF. The CDR3 region has the DNA TGTGCCAGCAGCCCCGACAGGGCCCGAGGAGGCGGCTACACCTTC.

The V call is TRBV30, the J call TRBJ2-7; no definite D call. The germline V and J ends were trimmed by 0 bases and 2 bases, with 11 bases remaining between them. The CDR3 runs to 14 residues. The germline V gene has CDR1 GTSNPN and CDR2 SVGIG (reference sequence). The CDR3 nucleotides are TGTGCCTGGAGTGTACTGTCTCGGCCCTACGAGCAGTACTTC. It encodes CAWSVLSRPYEQYF.

The chain joins TRBV6-1 to TRBJ2-7; 9 positions agree with TRBD1. J lost 3 bases, V lost 6 bases, and 9 bases had no gene match. The CDR3 loop spans 15 amino acids. Germline loops: CDR1 MNHNS, CDR2 SASEGT. The CDR3 region is CASSPSGTGNYEQYF. CDR3 bases: TGTGCCAGCAGCCCCTCCGGGACAGGGAACTACGAGCAGTACTTC.

The CDR3 DNA reads as TGTGCCAGCAGTTCAGGCTACGAGCAGTACTTC. This sequence encodes CASSSGYEQYF. The chain links TRBV27 to TRBJ2-7; D ambiguous. Trimming shortened V by 4 bases and J by 3 bases, and 4 bases separated the two germline ends. This CDR3 contains 11 residues. CDR1 is MNHEY and CDR2 is SMNVEV in the germline V gene (reference sequence).

The chain links TRBV28 to TRBJ1-5; TRBD1 is a possible D gene (6 bases). The CDR3 totals 14 residues. Trimming took off 3 bases at V and 8 bases at J, with 14 bases between the two ends. Germline V gives CDR1 MDHEN, CDR2 SYDVKM. CDR3 sequence reads: CASSFLGGWEPQHF. As DNA, the CDR3 is TGTGCCAGCAGTTTCCTCGGGGGCTGGGAGCCCCAGCATTTT.

V is TRBV11-2 and J is TRBJ2-5, with D perhaps being TRBD1 or TRBD2 (6 bases each). Deletions cut 5 bases from V and 7 bases from J, with 23 bases between. The CDR3 length is 16 residues. CDR1 is SGHAT and CDR2 is FQNNGV in the germline V gene. This CDR3 reads CASSLPEGGALGTQYF. The CDR3 DNA is TGTGCCAGCAGCCTCCCGGAGGGGGGCGCCTTGGGGACCCAGTACTTC.

The chain combines TRBV10-3 with TRBJ2-2, with D possibly matching TRBD2 (6 bases). This CDR3 region has 15 residues. Germline lookup yields CDR1 ENHRY and CDR2 SYGVKD. Trimming took 3 bases from V and 3 from J, leaving 11 bases between them. DNA of the CDR3: TGTGCCATCAGTGAACGAGCGGGCGACACCGGGGAGCTGTTTTTT. It translates to CAISERAGDTGELFF.

Here the CDR3 DNA reads TGCGCCAGCAGCCAAGCCGAGCTGTCCTACGAGCAGTACTTC. This gives the protein CASSQAELSYEQYF. V is TRBV4-1 and J is TRBJ2-7, with D unresolved. Germline V gives CDR1 MGHRA, CDR2 YSYEKL. Trimming took 1 base from V and 1 from J, leaving 8 bases between them. The CDR3 runs to 14 residues.

J is TRBJ2-4 and V is TRBV27, with D uncertain. Between the trimmed V and J ends, which lost 3 bases and 3 bases, there was a span of 6 bases. The V gene's germline CDR1 is MNHEY and CDR2 SMNVEV (reference sequence). There are 13 residues in the CDR3. The CDR3 spells CASSFSRKNIQYF. The CDR3 DNA reads TGTGCCAGCAGTTTCAGTCGCAAAAACATTCAGTACTTC.